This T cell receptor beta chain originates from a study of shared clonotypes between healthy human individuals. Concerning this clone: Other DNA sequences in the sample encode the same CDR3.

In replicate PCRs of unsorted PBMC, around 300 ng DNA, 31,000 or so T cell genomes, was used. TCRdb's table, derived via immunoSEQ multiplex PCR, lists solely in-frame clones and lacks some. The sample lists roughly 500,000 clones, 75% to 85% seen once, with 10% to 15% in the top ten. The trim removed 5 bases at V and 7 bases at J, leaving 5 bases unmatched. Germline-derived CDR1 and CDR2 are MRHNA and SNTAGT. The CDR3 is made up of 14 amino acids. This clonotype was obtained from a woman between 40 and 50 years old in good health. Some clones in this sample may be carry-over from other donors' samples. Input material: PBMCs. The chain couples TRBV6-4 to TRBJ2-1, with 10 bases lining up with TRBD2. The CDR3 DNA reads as TGTGCCAGCAGTCTAGCGGGGGAGGGTAATGAGCAGTTCTTC. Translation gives CASSLAGEGNEQFF.